One TCR beta chain is described in this entry. In the original analysis: Amplified reference gene primers provided the basis for estimating nucleated cell counts. Sequenced by immunoSEQ multiplex PCR; TCRdb stores in-frame clones only, minus some. V and J calls and clone size are given by that table; D and trimming were obtained from the DNA. The sample lists about 360,000 clones, approximately 89% occurring once. Donors of Cohort 3 who recovered were those that had two negative PCRs, clearance, or symptom resolution. This sample was taken from a study of blood T cell repertoires in COVID-19. The germline gives CDR1 SGHDT, CDR2 YYEEEE. This CDR3 comprises 14 residues. Trimming at V came to 3 bases and at J to 3 bases, leaving 5 bases not matched to a gene.

V and J are TRBV5-6 and TRBJ1-2; TRBD1 agrees at 7 bases. Input material: PBMCs or T cells enriched from blood (not recorded which). This clonotype originated in a man younger than 40 who had recovered from COVID-19. CDR3 bases: TGTGCCAGCAGCTGGGGGACAGACTACTATGGCTACACCTTC. Its translation: CASSWGTDYYGYTF.